This entry describes one T cell receptor beta chain. The sample belongs to a study of shared clonotypes between healthy human individuals. The method was immunoSEQ multiplex PCR; TCRdb's version includes in-frame clones alone and lacks a portion of them. The table shows about a million clones, with about 75% occurring only once. Germline lookup yields CDR1 LGHNA and CDR2 YNFKEQ. The V and J ends lost 3 bases and 8 bases, in that order; junction bases with no gene match: 15. The CDR3 runs 18 residues. V usage is TRBV4-2 and J usage is TRBJ2-3; 12 bases agree with TRBD2. This clonotype was obtained from a man aged 18-30 years in good health. Sequenced sample: memory CD4+ T cells sorted from blood. The subset: CD45RA-negative fraction. The chain's CDR3 is CASSQDSTASGGAGTQYF. CDR3 DNA sequence: TGTGCCAGCAGCCAGGACTCAACGGCTAGCGGGGGGGCAGGTACGCAGTATTTT.